The 8 T cell receptor beta chains listed next were all sequenced from one sample in a study of brain T cells in children with intractable seizures. Method: immunoSEQ multiplex PCR; TCRdb's copy keeps in-frame clones and lacks some. The sample lists fewer than 150,000 clones, around 94% occurring once. The specimen was peripheral blood, collected at surgery. These receptors were taken from a boy under three years old with hemimegalencephaly and intractable seizures.

The rearrangement links TRBV7-3 to TRBJ2-1; D is uncertain. This CDR3 is 16 amino acids long. CDR1 is SGHTA and CDR2 is FQGTGA in the germline V gene. V lost 0 bases and J lost 1, with 10 bases in between. CDR3 residues: CASSLTAETSYNEQFF. For the CDR3, the DNA is TGTGCCAGCAGCTTAACGGCAGAGACTTCCTACAATGAGCAGTTCTTC.

This chain connects TRBV6-6 to TRBJ2-5, with D maybe TRBD1 (6 bases). Germline CDR1 and CDR2: MNHNY and SVGAGI (reference sequence). This CDR3 is built from 14 residues. Trimming shortened V by 2 bases and J by 1 base, and 8 bases separated the two germline ends. CDR3 DNA: TGTGCCAGCAGTTACCGCAGGGGCCAAGAGACCCAGTACTTC. Translation gives CASSYRRGQETQYF.

The rearrangement links TRBV4-1 to TRBJ2-2; TRBD2 agrees at 14 bases. V shed 4 bases and J 4 bases; nucleotides not matched to a gene: 11. Germline CDR1 is MGHRA and CDR2 is YSYEKL. The length of the CDR3 is 19 residues. In nucleotides, the CDR3 is TGCGCCAGCAGCCGGGGACTAGCGGGAGTTATGTGGGGCACCGGGGAGCTGTTTTTT. It specifies CASSRGLAGVMWGTGELFF.

V gene TRBV11-3 combines with J gene TRBJ2-3; D possibly corresponds to TRBD2 (7 bases). The CDR3 length is 13 residues. V lost 7 bases, J lost 4 bases, and 12 bases lay in between. Germline loops: CDR1 SGHNT, CDR2 YENEEA. CDR3 amino acids: CASTRGGADTQYF. The CDR3 DNA follows: TGTGCCAGCACCCGAGGGGGGGCAGATACGCAGTATTTT.

The chain carries TRBV5-1 and TRBJ1-1; 9 positions agree with TRBD1. The length of the CDR3 is 17 residues. V shed 2 bases and J 4 bases; nucleotides not matched to a gene: 12. CDR1 SGHRS and CDR2 YFSETQ come from the germline V gene. CDR3 DNA: TGCGCCAGCAGCTTCGGGACAGGGACCTTCGGGGGCACTGAAGCTTTCTTT. This codes for CASSFGTGTFGGTEAFF.

The chain uses TRBV5-5 and TRBJ2-1, with TRBD2 matching over 15 bases. Losses at the gene ends were 5 bases for V and 9 bases for J; bases not matched to a gene: 9. This CDR3 contains 16 residues. Germline values: CDR1 SGHKS, CDR2 YYEKEE (reference sequence). The CDR3 DNA is TGTGCCAGCAGTTCCGGACTAGCGGGAGGGCCGTTTGAGCAGTTCTTC. It is translated as CASSSGLAGGPFEQFF.

The rearrangement links TRBV4-3 to TRBJ2-5; D possibly corresponds to TRBD2 (6 bases). In germline, CDR1 is LGHNA, CDR2 YSLEER. V was trimmed by 0 bases and J by 2 bases, leaving 13 bases between them. This CDR3 is 16 amino acids long. CDR3 amino acids: CASSQDPPLAQETQYF. The CDR3 nucleotides are TGCGCCAGCAGCCAAGATCCCCCCCTAGCGCAAGAGACCCAGTACTTC.

V and J are TRBV12-3 or TRBV12-4 and TRBJ1-2, with D possibly TRBD1 on 5 matching bases. This CDR3 is 13 amino acids long. Trimming pared 3 bases from V and 4 bases from J, leaving 9 bases between. The CDR3 protein is CASSFGTAYGYTF. CDR3 DNA: TGTGCCAGCAGTTTCGGGACGGCCTATGGCTACACCTTC.